The 4 T cell receptor beta chains listed next were all sequenced from one sample in a study of T cell responses to AZD1222 COVID-19 vaccine. TCRdb keeps only in-frame clones here, not all; method: immunoSEQ multiplex PCR. Altogether tens of thousands of clones are present, about nine tenths being singletons, with the ten largest covering roughly a tenth. The input for sequencing was peripheral blood, taken on day 0 of AZD1222 vaccination. The receptors shown here come from an adult in good health.

This clone appeared a single time. The rearrangement uses TRBV19 and TRBJ1-3; D is undetermined. The CDR3 is made up of 15 amino acids. Germline CDR1 is LNHDA and CDR2 is SQIVND (reference sequence). V lost 3 bases to trimming and J lost 0 bases, with 9 bases between them. The DNA for the CDR3 is TGTGCCAGTAGTATTGGGCAGTTCTCTGGAAACACCATATATTTT. This codes for CASSIGQFSGNTIYF.

This chain uses TRBV19 with TRBJ1-5; TRBD1 might be the D (6 bases). CDR1 and CDR2 (germline): LNHDA, SQIVND (reference sequence). The CDR3 spans 17 residues. The germline V and J ends were trimmed by 0 bases and 5 bases, with 17 bases remaining between them. The CDR3, as DNA: TGTGCCAGTAGTATAGATCTTCGGACAGTCCCTTATCAGCCCCAGCATTTT. Residues: CASSIDLRTVPYQPQHF.

This clone appeared once. This rearrangement joins TRBV28 to TRBJ1-2; 8 bases are a match to TRBD1. Germline trimming cut 10 bases from V and 2 bases from J; bases unmatched to any gene: 9. The CDR3 consists of 14 residues. In germline, CDR1 is MDHEN, CDR2 SYDVKM. DNA of the CDR3: TGTGCCACGGCCCGCGGGGACAGGAACTATGGCTACACCTTC. Translation gives CATARGDRNYGYTF.

The chain combines TRBV11-2 with TRBJ1-5; 10 bases line up with TRBD1. Germline V gene sequence: CDR1 SGHAT, CDR2 FQNNGV. The CDR3 loop spans 19 amino acids. With V trimmed by 4 bases and J by 6 bases, 18 bases remained unmatched. The CDR3 reads CASSSVSTRTDRGFQPQHF. The CDR3 DNA follows: TGTGCCAGCAGCTCAGTATCGACCCGAACGGACAGGGGGTTTCAGCCCCAGCATTTT. Complete variable domain (other parts from reference TRBV11-2 and TRBJ1-5): EAGVAQSPRYKIIEKRQSVAFWCNPISGHATLYWYQQILGQGPKLLIQFQNNGVVDDSQLPKDRFSAERLKGVDSTLKIQPAKLEDSAVYLCASSSVSTRTDRGFQPQHFGDGTRLSIL.